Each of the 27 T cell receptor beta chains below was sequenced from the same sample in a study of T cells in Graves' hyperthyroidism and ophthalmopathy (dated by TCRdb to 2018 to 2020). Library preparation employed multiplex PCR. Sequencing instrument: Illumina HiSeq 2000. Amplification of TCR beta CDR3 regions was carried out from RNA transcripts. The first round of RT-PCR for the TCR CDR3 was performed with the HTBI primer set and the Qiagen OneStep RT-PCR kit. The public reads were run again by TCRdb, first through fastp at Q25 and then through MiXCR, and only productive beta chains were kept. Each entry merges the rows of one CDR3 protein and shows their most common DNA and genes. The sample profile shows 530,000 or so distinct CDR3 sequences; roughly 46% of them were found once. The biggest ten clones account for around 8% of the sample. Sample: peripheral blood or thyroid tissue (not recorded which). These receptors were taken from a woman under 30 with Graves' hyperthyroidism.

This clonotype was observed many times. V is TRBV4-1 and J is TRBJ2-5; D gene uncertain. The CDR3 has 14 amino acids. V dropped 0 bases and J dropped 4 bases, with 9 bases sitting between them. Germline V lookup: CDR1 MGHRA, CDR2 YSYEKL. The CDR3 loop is CASSQDPQGETQYF. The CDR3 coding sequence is TGCGCCAGCAGCCAAGATCCCCAAGGAGAGACCCAGTACTTC.

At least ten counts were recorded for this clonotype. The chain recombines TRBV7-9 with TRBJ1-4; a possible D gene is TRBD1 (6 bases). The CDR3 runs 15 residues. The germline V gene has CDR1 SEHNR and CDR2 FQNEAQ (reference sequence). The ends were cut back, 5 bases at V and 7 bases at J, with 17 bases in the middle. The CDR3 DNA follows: TGTGCCAGCAGCCCAACCCCCAGGGGAGGTGAAAAACTGTTTTTT. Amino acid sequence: CASSPTPRGGEKLFF.

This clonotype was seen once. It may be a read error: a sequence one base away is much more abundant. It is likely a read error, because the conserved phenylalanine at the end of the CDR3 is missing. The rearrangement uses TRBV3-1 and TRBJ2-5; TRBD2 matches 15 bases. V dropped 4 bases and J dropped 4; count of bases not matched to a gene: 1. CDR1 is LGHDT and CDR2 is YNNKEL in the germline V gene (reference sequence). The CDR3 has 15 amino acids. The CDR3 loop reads CASSRGLAGGETQYI. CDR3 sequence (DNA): TGTGCCAGCAGCCGGGGACTAGCGGGAGGAGAGACCCAGTACATC.

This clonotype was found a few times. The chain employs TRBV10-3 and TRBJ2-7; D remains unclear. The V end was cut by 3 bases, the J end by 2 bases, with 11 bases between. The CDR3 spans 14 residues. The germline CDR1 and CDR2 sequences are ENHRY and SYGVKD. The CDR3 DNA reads TGTGCCATCAGTGAATTGTCAGTGACCTACGAGCAGTACTTC. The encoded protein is CAISELSVTYEQYF.

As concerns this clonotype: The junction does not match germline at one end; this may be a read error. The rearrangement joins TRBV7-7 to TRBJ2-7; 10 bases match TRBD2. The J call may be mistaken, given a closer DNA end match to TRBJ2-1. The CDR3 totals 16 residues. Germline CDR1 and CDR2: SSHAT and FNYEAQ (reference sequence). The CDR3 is CASSLDLAGARNEQFF. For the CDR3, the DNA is TGTGCTAGCAGCTTAGATCTAGCGGGAGCCCGGAATGAGCAGTTCTTC.

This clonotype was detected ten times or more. The CDR3 region is CASSKRQGVNEQFF. The DNA of the CDR3 is TGTGCCAGCAGCAAGAGACAGGGTGTCAATGAGCAGTTCTTC. The rearrangement uses TRBV7-2 and TRBJ2-1, with 7 bases that match TRBD1. Germline-derived CDR1 and CDR2 are SGHTA and FQGNSA. The CDR3 loop spans 14 amino acids. Trimming at V came to 5 bases and at J to 6 bases, leaving 7 bases not matched to a gene.

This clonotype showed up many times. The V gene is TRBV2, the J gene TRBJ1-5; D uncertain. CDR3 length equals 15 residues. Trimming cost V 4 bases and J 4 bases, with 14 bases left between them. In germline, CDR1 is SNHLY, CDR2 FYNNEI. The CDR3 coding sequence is TGTGCCAGCAGTGCAATGCGGTTAGGGAATCAGCCCCAGCATTTT. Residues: CASSAMRLGNQPQHF.

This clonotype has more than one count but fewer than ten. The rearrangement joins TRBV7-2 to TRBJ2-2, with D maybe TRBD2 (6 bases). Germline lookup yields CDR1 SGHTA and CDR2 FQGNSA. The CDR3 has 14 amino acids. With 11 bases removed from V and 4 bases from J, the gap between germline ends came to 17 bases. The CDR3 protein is CACLGEVGTGELFF. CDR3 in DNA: TGTGCCTGTTTGGGGGAGGTCGGCACCGGGGAGCTGTTTTTT.

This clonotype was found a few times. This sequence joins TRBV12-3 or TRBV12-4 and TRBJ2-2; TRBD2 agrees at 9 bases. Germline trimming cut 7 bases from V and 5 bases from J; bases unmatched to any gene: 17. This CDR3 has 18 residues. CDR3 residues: CASTQGAGGPVQTGELFF. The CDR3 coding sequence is TGTGCCAGCACCCAAGGTGCGGGAGGGCCGGTTCAAACCGGGGAGCTGTTTTTT.

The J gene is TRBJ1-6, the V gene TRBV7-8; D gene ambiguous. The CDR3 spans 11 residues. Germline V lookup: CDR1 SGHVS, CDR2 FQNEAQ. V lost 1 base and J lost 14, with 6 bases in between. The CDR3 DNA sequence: TGTGCCAGCAGCTTAGATCCAACCCTCCACTTT. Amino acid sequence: CASSLDPTLHF.

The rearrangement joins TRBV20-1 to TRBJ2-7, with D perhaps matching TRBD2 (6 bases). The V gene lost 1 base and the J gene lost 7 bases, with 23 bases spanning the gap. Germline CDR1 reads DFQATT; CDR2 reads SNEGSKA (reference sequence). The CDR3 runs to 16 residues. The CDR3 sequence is CSARGPGGNSYNEQYF. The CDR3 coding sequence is TGCAGTGCTAGAGGACCAGGCGGGAACTCCTACAATGAGCAGTACTTC.

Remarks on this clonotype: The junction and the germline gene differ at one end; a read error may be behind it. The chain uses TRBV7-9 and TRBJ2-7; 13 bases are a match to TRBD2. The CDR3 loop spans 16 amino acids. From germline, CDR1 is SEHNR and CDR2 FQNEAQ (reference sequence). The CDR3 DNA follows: TGCGCCAGCAGCCCTCTTGGGACTAGCGGGATCTACGAGCAGTACTTC. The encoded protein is CASSPLGTSGIYEQYF.

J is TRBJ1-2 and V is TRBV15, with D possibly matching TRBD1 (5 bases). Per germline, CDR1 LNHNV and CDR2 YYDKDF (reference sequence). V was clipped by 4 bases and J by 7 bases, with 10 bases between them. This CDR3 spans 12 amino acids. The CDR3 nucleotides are TGTGCCACCAGCACAGGGAGACTTGGCTACACCTTC. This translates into CATSTGRLGYTF.

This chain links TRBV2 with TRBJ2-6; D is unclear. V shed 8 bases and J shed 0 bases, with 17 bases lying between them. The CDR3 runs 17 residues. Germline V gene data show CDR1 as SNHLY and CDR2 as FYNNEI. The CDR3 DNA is TGTGCCAGCCACCCAGAAGGTAGCACCTCTGGGGCCAACGTCCTGACTTTC. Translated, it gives CASHPEGSTSGANVLTF.

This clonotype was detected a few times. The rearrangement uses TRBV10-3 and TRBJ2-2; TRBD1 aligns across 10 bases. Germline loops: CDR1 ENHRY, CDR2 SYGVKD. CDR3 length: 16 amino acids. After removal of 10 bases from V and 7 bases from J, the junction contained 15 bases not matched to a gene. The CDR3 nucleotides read TGTGCCAGCTCCTTACCGACAGGGGGCGCGGGCGGGGAGCTGTTTTTT. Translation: CASSLPTGGAGGELFF.

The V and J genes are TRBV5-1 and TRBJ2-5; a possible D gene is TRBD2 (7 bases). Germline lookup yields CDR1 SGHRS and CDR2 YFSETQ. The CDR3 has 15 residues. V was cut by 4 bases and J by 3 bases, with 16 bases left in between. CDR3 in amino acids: CASSATGTTKETQYF. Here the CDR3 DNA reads TGCGCCAGCAGCGCAACAGGGACTACCAAAGAGACCCAGTACTTC.

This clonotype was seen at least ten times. CDR3 nucleotides: TGTGCCAGCAGCGTAGAACCGGAGGGGACCCAGTACTTC. It yields the protein CASSVEPEGTQYF. The chain recombines TRBV9 with TRBJ2-5, with D perhaps TRBD2 (6 bases). The germline V gene encodes CDR1 SGDLS and CDR2 YYNGEE. Between the trimmed V and J ends, which lost 0 bases and 7 bases, there was a span of 10 bases. The CDR3 length is 13 residues.

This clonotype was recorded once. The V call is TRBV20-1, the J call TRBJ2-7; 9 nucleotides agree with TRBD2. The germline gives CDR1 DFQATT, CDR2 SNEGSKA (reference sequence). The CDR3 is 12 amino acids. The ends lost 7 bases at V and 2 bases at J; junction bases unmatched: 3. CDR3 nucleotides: TGCAGTGGACTAGCGGTCGCCTACGAGCAGTACTTC. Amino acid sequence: CSGLAVAYEQYF.

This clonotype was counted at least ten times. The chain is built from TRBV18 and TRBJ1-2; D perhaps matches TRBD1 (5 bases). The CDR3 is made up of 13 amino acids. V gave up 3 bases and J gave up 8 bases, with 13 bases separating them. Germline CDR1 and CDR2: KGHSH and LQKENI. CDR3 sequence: CASSPRQGNGYTF. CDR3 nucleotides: TGTGCCAGCTCACCGCGGCAGGGTAACGGCTACACCTTC. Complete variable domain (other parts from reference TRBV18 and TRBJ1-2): NAGVMQNPRHLVRRRGQEARLRCSPMKGHSHVYWYRQLPEEGLKFMVYLQKENIIDESGMPKERFSAEFPKEGPSILRIQQVVRGDSAAYFCASSPRQGNGYTFGSGTRLTVV.

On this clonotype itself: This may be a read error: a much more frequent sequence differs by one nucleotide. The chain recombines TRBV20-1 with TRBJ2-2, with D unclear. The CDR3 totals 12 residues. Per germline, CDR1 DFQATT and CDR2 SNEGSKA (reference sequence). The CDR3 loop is CCAPLDTGELFF. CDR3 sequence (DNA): TGCTGTGCTCCGTTGGACACCGGGGAGCTGTTTTTT.

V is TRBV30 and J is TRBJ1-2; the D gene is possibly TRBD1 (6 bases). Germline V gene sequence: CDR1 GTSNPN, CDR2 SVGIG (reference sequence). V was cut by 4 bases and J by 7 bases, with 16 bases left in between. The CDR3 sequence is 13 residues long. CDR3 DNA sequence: TGTGCCTGGACCTACGTACAGGGTTCTGGCTACACCTTC. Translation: CAWTYVQGSGYTF. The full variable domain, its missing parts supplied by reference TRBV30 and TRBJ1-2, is SQTIHQWPATLVQPVGSPLSLECTVEGTSNPNLYWYRQAAGRGLQLLFYSVGIGQISSEVPQNLSASRPQDRQFILSSKKLLLSDSGFYLCAWTYVQGSGYTFGSGTRLTVV.

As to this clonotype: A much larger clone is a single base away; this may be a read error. The CDR3 DNA reads TGTGCCTGCAGCTTAGGCGCGGGATTTTACGAGCAGTACTTC. This translates into CACSLGAGFYEQYF. This rearrangement joins TRBV5-5 to TRBJ2-7, with a tentative D call TRBD2 (6 bases). CDR3 length: 14 amino acids. CDR1 SGHKS and CDR2 YYEKEE come from the germline V gene (reference sequence).

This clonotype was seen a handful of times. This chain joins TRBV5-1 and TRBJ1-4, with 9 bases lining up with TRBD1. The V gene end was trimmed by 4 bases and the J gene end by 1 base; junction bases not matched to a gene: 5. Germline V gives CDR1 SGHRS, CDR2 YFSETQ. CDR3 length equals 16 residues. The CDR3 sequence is CASSHGQGLTNEKLFF. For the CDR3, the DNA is TGCGCCAGCAGCCACGGACAGGGGTTAACTAATGAAAAACTGTTTTTT.

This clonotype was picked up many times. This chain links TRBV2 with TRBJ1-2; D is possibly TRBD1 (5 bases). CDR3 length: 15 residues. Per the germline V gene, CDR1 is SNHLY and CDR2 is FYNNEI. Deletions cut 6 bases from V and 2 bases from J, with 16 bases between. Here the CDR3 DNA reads TGTGCCAGCAGGCCGACGGGGGGTGCAAACTATGGCTACACCTTC. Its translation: CASRPTGGANYGYTF.

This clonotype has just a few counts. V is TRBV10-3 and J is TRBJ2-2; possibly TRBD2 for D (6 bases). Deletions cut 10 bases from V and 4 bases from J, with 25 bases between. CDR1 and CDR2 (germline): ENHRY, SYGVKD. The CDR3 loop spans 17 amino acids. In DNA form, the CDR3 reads TGTGCCAGCTCACCACCGGGAGTTTCTATAAGCACCGGGGAGCTGTTTTTT. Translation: CASSPPGVSISTGELFF.

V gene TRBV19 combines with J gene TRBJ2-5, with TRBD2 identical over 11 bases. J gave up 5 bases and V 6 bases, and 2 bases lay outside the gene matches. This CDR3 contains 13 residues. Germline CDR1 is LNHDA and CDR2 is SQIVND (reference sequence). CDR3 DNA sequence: TGTGCCAGTAGAGTAGCGGGAGGGGAGACCCAGTACTTC. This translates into CASRVAGGETQYF. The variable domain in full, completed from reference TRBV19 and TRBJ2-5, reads DGGITQSPKYLFRKEGQNVTLSCEQNLNHDAMYWYRQDPGQGLRLIYYSQIVNDFQKGDIAEGYSVSREKKESFPLTVTSAQKNPTAFYLCASRVAGGETQYFGPGTRLLVL.

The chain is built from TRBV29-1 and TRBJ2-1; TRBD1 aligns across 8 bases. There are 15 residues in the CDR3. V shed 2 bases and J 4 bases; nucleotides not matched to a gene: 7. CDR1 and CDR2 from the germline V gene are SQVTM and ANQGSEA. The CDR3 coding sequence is TGCAGCGTTGAATCTGACAGGGGAAATTACAATGAGCAGTTCTTC. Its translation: CSVESDRGNYNEQFF.